This T cell receptor (beta chain) was sequenced during a study of blood T cell repertoires in COVID-19. V lost 4 bases and J 5 bases, leaving 10 bases between the germline ends. The germline CDR1 and CDR2 sequences are SGHRS and YFSETQ. This CDR3 has 13 amino acids. Sequencing used immunoSEQ multiplex PCR; TCRdb keeps in-frame clones, though not all of them. The data hold 270,000 or so clones, with about 88% observed a single time. The sample comprised peripheral blood. The gene calls are TRBV5-1 and TRBJ2-1, with a tentative D call TRBD2 (6 bases). This receptor was taken from a woman aged 35 to 49 who had recovered from COVID-19. The chain's CDR3 is CASSRDSHNEQFF. DNA of the CDR3: TGCGCCAGCAGCCGGGACTCTCACAATGAGCAGTTCTTC.